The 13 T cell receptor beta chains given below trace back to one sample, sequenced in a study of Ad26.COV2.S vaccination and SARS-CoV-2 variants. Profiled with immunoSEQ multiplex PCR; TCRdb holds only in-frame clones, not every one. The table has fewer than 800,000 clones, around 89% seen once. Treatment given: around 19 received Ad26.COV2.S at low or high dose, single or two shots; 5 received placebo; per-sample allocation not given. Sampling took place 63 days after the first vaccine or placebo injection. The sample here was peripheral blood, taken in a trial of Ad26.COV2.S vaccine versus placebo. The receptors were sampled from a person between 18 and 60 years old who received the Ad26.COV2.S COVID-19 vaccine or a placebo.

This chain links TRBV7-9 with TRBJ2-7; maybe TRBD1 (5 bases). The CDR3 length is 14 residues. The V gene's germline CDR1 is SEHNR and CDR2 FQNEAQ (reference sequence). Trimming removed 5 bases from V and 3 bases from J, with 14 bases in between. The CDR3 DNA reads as TGTGCCAGCAGCCGCACAGGAATAAGCTACGAGCAGTACTTC. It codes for CASSRTGISYEQYF. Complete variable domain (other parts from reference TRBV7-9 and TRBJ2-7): DTGVSQNPRHKITKRGQNVTFRCDPISEHNRLYWYRQTLGQGPEFLTYFQNEAQLEKSRLLSDRFSAERPKGSFSTLEIQRTEQGDSAMYLCASSRTGISYEQYFGPGTRLTVT.

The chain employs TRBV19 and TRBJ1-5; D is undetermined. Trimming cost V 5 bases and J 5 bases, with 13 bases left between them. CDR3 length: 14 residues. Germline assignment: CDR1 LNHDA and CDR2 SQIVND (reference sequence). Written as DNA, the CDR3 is TGTGCCAGTAGTCCAGGCTTGGTCGATCAGCCCCAGCATTTT. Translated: CASSPGLVDQPQHF.

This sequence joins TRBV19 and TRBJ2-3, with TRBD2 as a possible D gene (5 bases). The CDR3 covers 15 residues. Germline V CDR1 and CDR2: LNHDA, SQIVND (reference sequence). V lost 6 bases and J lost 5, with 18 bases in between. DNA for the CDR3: TGTGCCAGTAGCGGAGGAGTGTGGGGTGGAGATACGCAGTATTTT. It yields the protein CASSGGVWGGDTQYF.

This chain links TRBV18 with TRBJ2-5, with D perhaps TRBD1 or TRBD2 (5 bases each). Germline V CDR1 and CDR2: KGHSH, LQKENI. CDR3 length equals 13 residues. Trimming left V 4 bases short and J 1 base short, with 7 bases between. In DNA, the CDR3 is TGTGCCAGCTCACTCGGGACCCAAGAGACCCAGTACTTC. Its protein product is CASSLGTQETQYF.

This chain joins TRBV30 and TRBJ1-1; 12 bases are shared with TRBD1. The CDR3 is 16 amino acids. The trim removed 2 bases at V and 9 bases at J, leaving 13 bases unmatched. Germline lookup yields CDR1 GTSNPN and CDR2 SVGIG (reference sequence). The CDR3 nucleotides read TGTGCCTGGAGTTTAATTATGGGACAGGGGGCGAATCAAGCTTTCTTT. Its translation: CAWSLIMGQGANQAFF.

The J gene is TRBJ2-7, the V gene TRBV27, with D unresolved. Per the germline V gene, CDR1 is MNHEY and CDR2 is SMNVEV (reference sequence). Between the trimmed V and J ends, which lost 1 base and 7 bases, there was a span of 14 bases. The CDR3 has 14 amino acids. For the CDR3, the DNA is TGTGCCAGCAGTTTATGGTACACGTCCGGGGAGCAGTACTTC. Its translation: CASSLWYTSGEQYF.

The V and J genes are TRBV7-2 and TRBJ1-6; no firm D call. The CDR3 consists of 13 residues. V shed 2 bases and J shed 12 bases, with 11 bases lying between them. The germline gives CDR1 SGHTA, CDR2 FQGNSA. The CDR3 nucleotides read TGTGCCAGCAGCTTACGAAGGGTTGAACCCCTCCACTTT. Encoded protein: CASSLRRVEPLHF. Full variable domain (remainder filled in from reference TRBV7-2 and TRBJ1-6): GAGVSQSPSNKVTEKGKDVELRCDPISGHTALYWYRQSLGQGLEFLIYFQGNSAPDKSGLPSDRFSAERTGGSVSTLTIQRTQQEDSAVYLCASSLRRVEPLHFGNGTRLTVT.

CDR3 protein: CASSFGTSGKGLGEQYF. CDR3 sequence (DNA): TGCGCCAGCAGCTTCGGGACTAGCGGGAAGGGGCTAGGGGAGCAGTACTTC. The chain links TRBV5-1 to TRBJ2-7; TRBD2 matches at 13 bases. V shed 2 bases, J shed 7 bases, and the junction held 12 bases outside the gene matches. CDR3 length: 17 amino acids. Germline assignment: CDR1 SGHRS and CDR2 YFSETQ.

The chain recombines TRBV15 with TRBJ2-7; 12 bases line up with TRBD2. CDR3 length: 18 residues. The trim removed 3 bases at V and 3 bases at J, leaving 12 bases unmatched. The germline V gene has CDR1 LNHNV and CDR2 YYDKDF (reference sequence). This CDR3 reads CATSREGLAGGGVYEQYF. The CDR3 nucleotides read TGTGCCACCAGCAGGGAGGGACTAGCGGGCGGCGGGGTCTACGAGCAGTACTTC.

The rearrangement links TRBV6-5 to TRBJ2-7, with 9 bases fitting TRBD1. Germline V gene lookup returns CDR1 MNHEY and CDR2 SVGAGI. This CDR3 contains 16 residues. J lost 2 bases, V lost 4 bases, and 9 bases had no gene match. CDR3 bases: TGTGCCAGCAGTTCCTTACGGACAGGGGAGCCCTACGAGCAGTACTTC. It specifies CASSSLRTGEPYEQYF.

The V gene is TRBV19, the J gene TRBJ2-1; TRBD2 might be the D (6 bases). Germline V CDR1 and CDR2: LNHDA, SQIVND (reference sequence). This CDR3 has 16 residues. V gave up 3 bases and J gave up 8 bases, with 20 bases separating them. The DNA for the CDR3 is TGTGCCAGTAGTATCTCGGCGGGAACTAGCTCCCATGAGCAGTTCTTC. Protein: CASSISAGTSSHEQFF. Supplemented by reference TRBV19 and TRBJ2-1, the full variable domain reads DGGITQSPKYLFRKEGQNVTLSCEQNLNHDAMYWYRQDPGQGLRLIYYSQIVNDFQKGDIAEGYSVSREKKESFPLTVTSAQKNPTAFYLCASSISAGTSSHEQFFGPGTRLTVL.

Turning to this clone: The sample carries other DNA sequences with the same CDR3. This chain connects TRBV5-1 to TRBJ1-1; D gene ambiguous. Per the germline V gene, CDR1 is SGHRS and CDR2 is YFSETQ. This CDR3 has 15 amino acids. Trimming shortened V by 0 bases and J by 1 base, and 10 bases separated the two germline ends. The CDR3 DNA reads TGCGCCAGCAGCTTGGCAGGCGGTCGGAACACTGAAGCTTTCTTT. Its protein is CASSLAGGRNTEAFF.

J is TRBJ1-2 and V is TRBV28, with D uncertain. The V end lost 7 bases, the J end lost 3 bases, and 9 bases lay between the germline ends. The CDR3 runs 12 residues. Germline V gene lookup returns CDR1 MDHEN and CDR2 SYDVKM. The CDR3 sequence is CASKENYYGYTF. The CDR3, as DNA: TGTGCCAGCAAGGAAAACTACTATGGCTACACCTTC.